The 18 T cell receptor beta chains below were found in one sample sequenced in a study of cytotoxic CD8 clonotypes in ibrutinib-treated CLL. The data were produced by immunoSEQ multiplex PCR, yet TCRdb's version contains in-frame clones alone and is incomplete. The table has 150,000 or so clones, 80% to 90% seen once. The sequencing used PBMCs, collected after 24 months of ibrutinib treatment. The receptors originated from a human donor with chronic lymphocytic leukemia.

The chain has TRBV5-1 and TRBJ2-5; 13 positions agree with TRBD2. The CDR3 has 19 amino acids. Germline CDR1 and CDR2: SGHRS and YFSETQ. The junction had 14 bases not matched to a gene; V was cut back by 3 bases and J by 3 bases. CDR3 protein: CASSWGVPGLAGREETQYF. The DNA of the CDR3 is TGCGCCAGCAGCTGGGGAGTCCCGGGACTAGCGGGAAGGGAAGAGACCCAGTACTTC.

The chain is built from TRBV10-3 and TRBJ2-1; no firm D call. The germline V and J ends were trimmed by 2 bases and 6 bases, with 2 bases remaining between them. The CDR3 extends over 11 amino acids. Germline CDR1 is ENHRY and CDR2 is SYGVKD. CDR3 protein: CAISEVNEQFF. In nucleotides, the CDR3 is TGTGCCATCAGTGAGGTCAATGAGCAGTTCTTC.

Many counts were recorded for this clone. The chain has TRBV25-1 and TRBJ1-1, with D perhaps matching TRBD1 (6 bases). The CDR3 spans 16 residues. V lost 6 bases and J 1 base, leaving 18 bases between the germline ends. Germline V lookup: CDR1 MGHDK, CDR2 SYGVNS. This chain's CDR3 is CASSPGHSIGNTEAFF. CDR3 DNA sequence: TGTGCCAGCAGCCCGGGACACTCCATTGGGAACACTGAAGCTTTCTTT.

The gene calls are TRBV7-3 and TRBJ2-6; tentative D call: TRBD1 (6 bases). This CDR3 contains 19 residues. Trimming left V 4 bases short and J 0 bases short, with 19 bases between. Germline V CDR1 and CDR2: SGHTA, FQGTGA. The CDR3 loop is CASSSGTRLVPSGANVLTF. CDR3 DNA sequence: TGTGCCAGCAGCTCCGGGACAAGACTTGTCCCCTCTGGGGCCAACGTCCTGACTTTC.

The V call is TRBV2, the J call TRBJ2-3; the D is unclear. V lost 3 bases and J lost 0, with 10 bases in between. Looked up from germline, CDR1 is SNHLY and CDR2 is FYNNEI. The CDR3 has 15 amino acids. CDR3 in DNA: TGTGCCAGCAGTGACAGAGCGCTTAGCACAGATACGCAGTATTTT. Translated: CASSDRALSTDTQYF. Using reference TRBV2 and TRBJ2-3 for the parts outside the CDR3, the full variable domain is EPEVTQTPSHQVTQMGQEVILRCVPISNHLYFYWYRQILGQKVEFLVSFYNNEISEKSEIFDDQFSVERPDGSNFTLKIRSTKLEDSAMYFCASSDRALSTDTQYFGPGTRLTVL.

The chain carries TRBV7-2 and TRBJ2-2; 7 nucleotides match TRBD2. The J segment lost 10 bases and the V segment lost 3 bases, leaving 8 bases of the junction unmatched. The CDR3 runs 14 residues. Germline loops: CDR1 SGHTA, CDR2 FQGNSA. DNA of the CDR3: TGTGCCAGCAGCTTCTCTAGCGGACCTACGGAGCTGTTTTTT. Translated: CASSFSSGPTELFF.

A few counts support this clone. This chain joins TRBV7-2 and TRBJ1-2; D remains unclear. The CDR3 covers 14 residues. Trimming pared 4 bases from V and 8 bases from J, leaving 17 bases between. Germline V gives CDR1 SGHTA, CDR2 FQGNSA. CDR3 nucleotide sequence: TGTGCCAGCAGCTCACCCAACTCCCCCTTCGGCTACACCTTC. Translation gives CASSSPNSPFGYTF.

V usage is TRBV7-2 and J usage is TRBJ1-6; 9 bases fit TRBD1. CDR1 is SGHTA, CDR2 FQGNSA, per germline. V gave up 4 bases and J gave up 5 bases; unmatched junction bases: 9. The CDR3 covers 17 residues. The CDR3 here is CASSSGTGTGHNSPLHF. The CDR3 coding sequence is TGTGCCAGCAGCTCCGGGACAGGGACTGGTCATAATTCACCCCTCCACTTT.

The chain has TRBV5-5 and TRBJ1-1; perhaps TRBD1 as D (5 bases). The CDR3 is 12 residues long. Germline V lookup: CDR1 SGHKS, CDR2 YYEKEE (reference sequence). Between the trimmed V and J ends, which lost 7 bases and 4 bases, there was a span of 11 bases. CDR3 residues: CASGWGSTEAFF. The CDR3 nucleotides read TGTGCCAGCGGCTGGGGGAGCACTGAAGCTTTCTTT.

V and J are TRBV9 and TRBJ1-3; 7 positions agree with TRBD1. Per the germline V gene, CDR1 is SGDLS and CDR2 is YYNGEE. Trimming at V came to 0 bases and at J to 3 bases, leaving 6 bases not matched to a gene. This CDR3 has 16 residues. The CDR3 here is CASSVGRGLSGNTIYF. In DNA, the CDR3 is TGTGCCAGCAGCGTAGGAAGGGGGCTGAGTGGAAACACCATATATTTT. The entire variable domain, with the rest obtained from reference TRBV9 and TRBJ1-3, is as follows: DSGVTQTPKHLITATGQRVTLRCSPRSGDLSVYWYQQSLDQGLQFLIQYYNGEERAKGNILERFSAQQFPDLHSELNLSSLELGDSALYFCASSVGRGLSGNTIYFGEGSWLTVV.

In this sample, this clone turned up once. The rearrangement joins TRBV28 to TRBJ2-1; D is possibly TRBD2 (5 bases). Germline CDR1 reads MDHEN; CDR2 reads SYDVKM. The CDR3 loop spans 12 amino acids. The V gene lost 8 bases and the J gene lost 6 bases, with 11 bases spanning the gap. The CDR3 loop reads CASSPEGNEQFF. CDR3 DNA: TGTGCCAGCTCTCCCGAGGGCAATGAGCAGTTCTTC.

The rearrangement links TRBV7-3 to TRBJ2-5; TRBD1 is a possible D gene (6 bases). The CDR3 has 13 residues. Germline V gene data show CDR1 as SGHTA and CDR2 as FQGTGA. Trimming removed 4 bases from V and 4 bases from J, with 10 bases in between. DNA for the CDR3: TGTGCCAGCAGCTCAGGGGCGGGAGAGACCCAGTACTTC. Its translation is CASSSGAGETQYF.

V usage is TRBV7-9 and J usage is TRBJ2-4, with D uncertain. The CDR3 extends over 15 amino acids. Trimming removed 5 bases at V and 4 bases at J, with 15 bases between. CDR1 and CDR2 from the germline V gene are SEHNR and FQNEAQ (reference sequence). CDR3 nucleotide sequence: TGTGCCAGCAGCCCCGCGGACCCAGCGAAAAACATTCAGTACTTC. It is translated as CASSPADPAKNIQYF.

V gene TRBV28 combines with J gene TRBJ2-4, with 14 bases fitting TRBD2. The germline V gene has CDR1 MDHEN and CDR2 SYDVKM. This CDR3 comprises 17 residues. The V and J ends lost 6 bases and 6 bases, in that order; junction bases with no gene match: 10. Written as DNA, the CDR3 is TGTGCCAGCAGATTCGGACTAGCGGGAGGATGGGGAAACATTCAGTACTTC. This encodes CASRFGLAGGWGNIQYF.

The V call is TRBV11-2, the J call TRBJ2-3, with TRBD1 matching over 9 bases. Looked up from germline, CDR1 is SGHAT and CDR2 is FQNNGV. The CDR3 extends over 16 amino acids. The J segment lost 5 bases and the V segment lost 5 bases, leaving 11 bases of the junction unmatched. The CDR3 coding sequence is TGTGCCAGCAGCCCCCGGCGGGACAGGGTCGTAGATACGCAGTATTTT. Residues: CASSPRRDRVVDTQYF.

This clone turned up a few times. The genes are TRBV7-8 and TRBJ2-3; D ambiguous. CDR1 is SGHVS, CDR2 FQNEAQ, per germline. The CDR3 loop spans 16 amino acids. V lost 9 bases to trimming and J lost 1 base, with 20 bases between them. CDR3 DNA: TGTGCCAGTCTTTCTCCGTCAGGCCCTGGCACAGATACGCAGTATTTT. Translated: CASLSPSGPGTDTQYF.

This clone has a single count. One end of the junction is discordant with germline, which a read error may explain. The rearrangement links TRBV2 to TRBJ2-7, with D perhaps being TRBD1 or TRBD2 (6 bases each). The CDR3 has 12 residues. From germline, CDR1 is SNHLY and CDR2 FYNNEI. CDR3 DNA: TGTGCCAGCAGTGTCCATATCGGGGGCCCACACTTC. Its protein is CASSVHIGGPHF.

This chain uses TRBV6-1 with TRBJ1-2, with D possibly matching TRBD1 (5 bases). The CDR3 is 12 residues long. Germline V gene sequence: CDR1 MNHNS, CDR2 SASEGT. V gave up 8 bases and J gave up 4 bases, with 11 bases separating them. CDR3 in DNA: TGTGCCAGCCTTAGGGGCAGCTATGGCTACACCTTC. Its translation: CASLRGSYGYTF.